This T cell receptor beta chain was captured in a study of vaccination and CD4 T cells after COVID-19. Study overall: The study drew post-COVID samples a median approximately 100 days after diagnosis (range 35 to 161). Specimens were obtained from a few convalescent patients at day 14 and at days 161 to 241 post-vaccination. Cellular stimulation was performed using overlapping spike peptides derived from SARS-CoV-2, HCoV-NL63, HCoV-OC43 and HCoV-229E.

About this clonotype: Its antigen is currently unknown.

Regarding time point: late sampling 161 to 241 days after vaccination in three convalescent patients. Indicated treatment: approximately nine-day PBMC culture with coronavirus spike peptide pools or control peptides (ViraFEST assay). The Oncomine TCR Beta short-read assay was applied to DNA of cultured CD4+ T cells. It was cultured CD4+ T cells from which genomic DNA was extracted. Via MiXCR, TCRdb re-called the PCR reads, giving one row per CDR3 protein. The sample includes about 24,000 distinct CDR3 sequences, about two fifths seen only once; the top ten take roughly 4.1%. The CDR3 spans 13 residues. Germline lookup yields CDR1 MRHNA and CDR2 SNTAGT. The ends lost 6 bases at V and 1 base at J; junction bases unmatched: 2.

The specimen comprised CD4+ T cells from blood, cultured in vitro, sampled about 7 months after SARS-CoV-2 vaccination. The TCR originated in a human donor who had recovered from COVID-19. The chain is built from TRBV6-4 and TRBJ1-1, with 7 bases fitting TRBD1. CDR3 in DNA: TGTGCCAGCAGGCGACAGGGGAACACTGAAGCTTTCTTT. As protein: CASRRQGNTEAFF.